A single T cell receptor beta chain is shown here with its context. The data originate from a study of shared clonotypes between healthy human individuals. Overall study context: Per donor, CD8 memory used one plate, CD8 naive used two, CD4 memory used three and CD4 naive used three.

CD45RA+ naive and CD45RA-negative memory subsets were separated from CD4+ cells. The assay was carried out at the deep level. Measured with immunoSEQ multiplex PCR; TCRdb has only the in-frame clones, and not every one. In the table there are over 2 million clones, roughly 94% of which are singletons. Material for sequencing was naive CD4+ T cells sorted from blood. The subset was: CD45RA+ positively selected. The TCR sequence derives from a man aged 18 to 35 in good health.

The CDR3 region is CASSIASLAGSYEQYF. The CDR3 DNA reads TGTGCCAGTAGTATAGCCTCACTAGCGGGGTCCTACGAGCAGTACTTC. The chain recombines TRBV19 with TRBJ2-7; TRBD2 agrees at 10 bases. Germline V gives CDR1 LNHDA, CDR2 SQIVND (reference sequence). The CDR3 spans 16 residues. Trimming cost V 1 base and J 1 base; bases outside gene matches: 4.